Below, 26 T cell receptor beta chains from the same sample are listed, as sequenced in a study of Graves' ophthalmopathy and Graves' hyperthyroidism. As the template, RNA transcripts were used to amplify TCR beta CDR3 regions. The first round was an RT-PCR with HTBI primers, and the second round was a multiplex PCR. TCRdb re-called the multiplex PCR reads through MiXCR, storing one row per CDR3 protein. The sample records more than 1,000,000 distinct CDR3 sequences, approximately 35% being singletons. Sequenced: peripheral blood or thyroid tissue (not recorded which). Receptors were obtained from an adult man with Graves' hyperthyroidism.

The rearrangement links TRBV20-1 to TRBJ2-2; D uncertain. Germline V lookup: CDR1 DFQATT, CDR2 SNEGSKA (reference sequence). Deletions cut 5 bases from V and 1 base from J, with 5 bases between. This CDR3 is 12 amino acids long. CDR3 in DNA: TGCAGTGCTGCCGGGAACACCGGGGAGCTGTTTTTT. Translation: CSAAGNTGELFF.

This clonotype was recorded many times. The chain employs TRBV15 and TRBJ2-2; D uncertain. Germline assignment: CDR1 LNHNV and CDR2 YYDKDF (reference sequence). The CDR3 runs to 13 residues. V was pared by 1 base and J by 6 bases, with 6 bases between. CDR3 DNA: TGTGCCACCAGCAGAGTTCATGCCGGGGAGCTGTTTTTT. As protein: CATSRVHAGELFF.

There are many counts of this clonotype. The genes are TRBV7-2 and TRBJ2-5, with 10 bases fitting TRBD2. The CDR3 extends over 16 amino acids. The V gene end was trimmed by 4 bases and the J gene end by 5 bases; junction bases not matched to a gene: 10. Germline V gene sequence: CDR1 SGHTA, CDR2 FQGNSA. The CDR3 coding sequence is TGTGCCAGCAGCTATTTGATAGCGGGGGGTATGGAGACCCAGTACTTC. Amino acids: CASSYLIAGGMETQYF.

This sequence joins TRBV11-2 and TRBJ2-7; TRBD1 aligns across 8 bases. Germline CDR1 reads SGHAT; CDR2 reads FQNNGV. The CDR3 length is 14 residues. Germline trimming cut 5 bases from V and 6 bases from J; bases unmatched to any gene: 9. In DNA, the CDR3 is TGTGCCAGCAGCGATTGGACAGGGCCTGCCGAGCAGTACTTC. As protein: CASSDWTGPAEQYF. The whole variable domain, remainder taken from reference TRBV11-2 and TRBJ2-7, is EAGVAQSPRYKIIEKRQSVAFWCNPISGHATLYWYQQILGQGPKLLIQFQNNGVVDDSQLPKDRFSAERLKGVDSTLKIQPAKLEDSAVYLCASSDWTGPAEQYFGPGTRLTVT.

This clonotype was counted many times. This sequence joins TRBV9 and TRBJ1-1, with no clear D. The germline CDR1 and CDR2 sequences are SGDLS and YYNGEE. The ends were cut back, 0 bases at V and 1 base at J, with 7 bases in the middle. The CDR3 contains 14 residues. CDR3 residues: CASSVASRNTEAFF. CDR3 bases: TGTGCCAGCAGCGTAGCGTCCAGGAACACTGAAGCTTTCTTT.

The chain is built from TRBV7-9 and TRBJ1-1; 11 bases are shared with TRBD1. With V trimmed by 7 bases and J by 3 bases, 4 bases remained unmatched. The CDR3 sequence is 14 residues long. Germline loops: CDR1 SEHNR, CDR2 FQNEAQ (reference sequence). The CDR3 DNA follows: TGTGCCAGCACCAGGGGACAGGGGGACACTGAAGCTTTCTTT. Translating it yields CASTRGQGDTEAFF.

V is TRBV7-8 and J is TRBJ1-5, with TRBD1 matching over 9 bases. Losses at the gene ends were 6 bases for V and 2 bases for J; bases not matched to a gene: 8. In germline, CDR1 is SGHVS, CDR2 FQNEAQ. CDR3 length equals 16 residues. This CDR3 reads CASSYPGQGGNQPQHF. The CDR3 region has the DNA TGTGCCAGCAGTTACCCGGGACAGGGAGGCAATCAGCCCCAGCATTTT. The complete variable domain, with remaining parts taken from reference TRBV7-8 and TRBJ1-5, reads GAGVSQSPRYKVAKRGQDVALRCDPISGHVSLFWYQQALGQGPEFLTYFQNEAQLDKSGLPSDRFFAERPEGSVSTLKIQRTQQEDSAVYLCASSYPGQGGNQPQHFGDGTRLSIL.

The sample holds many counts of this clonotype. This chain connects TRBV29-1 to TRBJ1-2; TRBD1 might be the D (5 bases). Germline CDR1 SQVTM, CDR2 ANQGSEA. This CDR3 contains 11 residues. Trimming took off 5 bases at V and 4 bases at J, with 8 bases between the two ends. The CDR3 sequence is CSVYRGYGYTF. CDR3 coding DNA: TGCAGCGTTTATAGGGGCTATGGCTACACCTTC.

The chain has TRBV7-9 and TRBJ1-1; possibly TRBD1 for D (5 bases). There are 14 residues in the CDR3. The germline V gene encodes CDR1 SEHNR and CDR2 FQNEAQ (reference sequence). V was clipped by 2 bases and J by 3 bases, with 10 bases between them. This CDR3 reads CASSLSGHHTEAFF. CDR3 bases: TGTGCCAGCAGCTTATCGGGGCACCACACTGAAGCTTTCTTT.

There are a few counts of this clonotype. DNA for the CDR3: TGTGCCAGCAGCTTAGCGGGAGGTCGGACAGATACGCAGTATTTT. It is translated as CASSLAGGRTDTQYF. The chain has TRBV7-6 and TRBJ2-3, with D maybe TRBD2 (6 bases). This CDR3 has 15 residues. Trimming took off 0 bases at V and 3 bases at J, with 10 bases between the two ends. The V gene's germline CDR1 is SGHVS and CDR2 FNYEAQ.

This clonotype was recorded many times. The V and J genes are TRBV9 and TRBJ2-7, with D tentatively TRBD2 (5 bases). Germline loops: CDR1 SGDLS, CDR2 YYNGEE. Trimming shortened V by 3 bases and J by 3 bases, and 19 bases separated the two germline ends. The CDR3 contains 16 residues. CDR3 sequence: CASSALWGAEDYEQYF. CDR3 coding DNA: TGTGCCAGCAGCGCCTTATGGGGAGCGGAAGACTACGAGCAGTACTTC.

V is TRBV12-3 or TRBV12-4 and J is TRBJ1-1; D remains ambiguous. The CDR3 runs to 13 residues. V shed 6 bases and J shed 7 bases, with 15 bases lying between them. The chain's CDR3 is CASSPYLVGEAFF. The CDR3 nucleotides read TGTGCCAGCAGCCCCTACCTGGTTGGTGAAGCTTTCTTT.

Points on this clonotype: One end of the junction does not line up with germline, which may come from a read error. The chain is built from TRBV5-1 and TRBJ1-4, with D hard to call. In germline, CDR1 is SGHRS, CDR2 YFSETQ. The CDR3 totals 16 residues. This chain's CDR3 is CARSPPSGTTNEKLFF. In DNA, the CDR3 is TGCGCCCGCAGCCCCCCATCGGGAACAACTAATGAAAAACTGTTTTTT.

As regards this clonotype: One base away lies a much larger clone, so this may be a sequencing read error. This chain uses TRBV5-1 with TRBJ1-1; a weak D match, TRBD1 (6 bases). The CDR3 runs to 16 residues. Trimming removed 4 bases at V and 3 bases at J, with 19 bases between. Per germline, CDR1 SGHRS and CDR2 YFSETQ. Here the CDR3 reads CASSPSATGKYTEAFF. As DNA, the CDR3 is TGCGCCAGCAGCCCCTCAGCGACAGGCAAGTACACTGAAGCTTTCTTT. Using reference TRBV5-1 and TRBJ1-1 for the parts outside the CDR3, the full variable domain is KAGVTQTPRYLIKTRGQQVTLSCSPISGHRSVSWYQQTPGQGLQFLFEYFSETQRNKGNFPGRFSGRQFSNSRSEMNVSTLELGDSALYLCASSPSATGKYTEAFFGQGTRLTVV.

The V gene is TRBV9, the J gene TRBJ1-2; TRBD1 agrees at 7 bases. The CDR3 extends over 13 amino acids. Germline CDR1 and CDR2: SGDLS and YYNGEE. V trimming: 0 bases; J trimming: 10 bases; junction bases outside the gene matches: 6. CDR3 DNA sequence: TGTGCCAGCAGCGTAGGTAGGGGGCTGGACTACACCTTC. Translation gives CASSVGRGLDYTF.

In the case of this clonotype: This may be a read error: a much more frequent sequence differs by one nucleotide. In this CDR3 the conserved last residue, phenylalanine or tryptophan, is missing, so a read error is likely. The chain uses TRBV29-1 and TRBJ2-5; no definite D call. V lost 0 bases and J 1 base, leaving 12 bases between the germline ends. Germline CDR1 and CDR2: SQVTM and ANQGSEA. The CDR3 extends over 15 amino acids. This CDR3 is CSVEDYAASQETQYL. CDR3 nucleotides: TGCAGCGTTGAAGATTACGCGGCCAGCCAAGAGACCCAGTACCTC.

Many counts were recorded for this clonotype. Here the CDR3 DNA reads TGCGCCAGCAGCCAAGATCAGGCTATGAACACTGAAGCTTTCTTT. It codes for CASSQDQAMNTEAFF. V and J are TRBV4-3 and TRBJ1-1; no firm D call. The CDR3 length is 15 residues. Germline assignment: CDR1 LGHNA and CDR2 YSLEER. Trimming left V 0 bases short and J 0 bases short, with 8 bases between.

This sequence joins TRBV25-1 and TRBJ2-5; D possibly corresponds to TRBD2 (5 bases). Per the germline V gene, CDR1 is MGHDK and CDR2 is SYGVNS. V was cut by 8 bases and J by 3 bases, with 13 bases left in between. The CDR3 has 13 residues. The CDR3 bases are TGTGCCAGCGTTGAATTTAGCGAAGAGACCCAGTACTTC. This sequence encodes CASVEFSEETQYF. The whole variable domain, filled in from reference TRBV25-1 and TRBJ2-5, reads EADIYQTPRYLVIGTGKKITLECSQTMGHDKMYWYQQDPGMELHLIHYSYGVNSTEKGDLSSESTVSRIRTEHFPLTLESARPSHTSQYLCASVEFSEETQYFGPGTRLLVL.

The CDR3 sequence is CAGPDRGPATNEKLFF. The CDR3 DNA is TGTGCCGGGCCGGACAGGGGACCAGCAACTAATGAAAAACTGTTTTTT. This chain links TRBV25-1 with TRBJ1-4; 9 bases align to TRBD1. With 11 bases clipped from V and 0 bases from J, the junction kept 10 bases outside the gene matches. From germline, CDR1 is MGHDK and CDR2 SYGVNS. The CDR3 is 16 amino acids.

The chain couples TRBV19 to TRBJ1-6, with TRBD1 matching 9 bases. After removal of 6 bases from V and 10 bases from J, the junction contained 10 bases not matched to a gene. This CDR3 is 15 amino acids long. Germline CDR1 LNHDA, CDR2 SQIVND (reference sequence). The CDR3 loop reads CASSYRDRVSSPLHF. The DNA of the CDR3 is TGTGCCAGTAGCTATCGGGACAGGGTAAGCTCACCCCTCCACTTT.

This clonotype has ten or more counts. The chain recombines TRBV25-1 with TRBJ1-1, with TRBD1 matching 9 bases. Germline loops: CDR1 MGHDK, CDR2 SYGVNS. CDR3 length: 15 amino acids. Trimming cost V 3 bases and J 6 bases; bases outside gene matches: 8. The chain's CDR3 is CASSDLGQGLSEAFF. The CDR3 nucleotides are TGTGCCAGCAGTGACTTGGGACAGGGCCTCTCTGAAGCTTTCTTT. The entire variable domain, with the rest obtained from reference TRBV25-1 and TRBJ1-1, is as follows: EADIYQTPRYLVIGTGKKITLECSQTMGHDKMYWYQQDPGMELHLIHYSYGVNSTEKGDLSSESTVSRIRTEHFPLTLESARPSHTSQYLCASSDLGQGLSEAFFGQGTRLTVV.

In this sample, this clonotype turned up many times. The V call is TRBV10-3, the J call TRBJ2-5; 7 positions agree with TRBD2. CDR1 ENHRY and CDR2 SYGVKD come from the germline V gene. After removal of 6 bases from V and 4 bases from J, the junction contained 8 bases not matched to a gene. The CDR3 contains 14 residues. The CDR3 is CAIRASGPGETQYF. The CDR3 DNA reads TGTGCCATCAGGGCTAGCGGCCCGGGAGAGACCCAGTACTTC.

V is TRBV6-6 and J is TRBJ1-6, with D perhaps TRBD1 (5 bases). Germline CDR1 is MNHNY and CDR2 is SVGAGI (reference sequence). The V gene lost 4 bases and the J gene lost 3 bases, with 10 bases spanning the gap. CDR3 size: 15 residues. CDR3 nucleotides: TGTGCCAGCAGTTCCTTGGGACTCTATAATTCACCCCTCCACTTT. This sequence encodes CASSSLGLYNSPLHF.

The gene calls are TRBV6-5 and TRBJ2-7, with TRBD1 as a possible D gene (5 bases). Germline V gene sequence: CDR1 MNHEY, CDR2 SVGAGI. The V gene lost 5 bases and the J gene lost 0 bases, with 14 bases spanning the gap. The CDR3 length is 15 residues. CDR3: CASSEARDSSYEQYF. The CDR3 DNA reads TGTGCCAGCAGTGAAGCGCGAGACAGCTCCTACGAGCAGTACTTC.

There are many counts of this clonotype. CDR3 sequence reads: CSSQGGAGTEAFF. The CDR3 nucleotides read TGCAGCTCCCAAGGAGGGGCCGGGACTGAAGCTTTCTTT. The rearrangement links TRBV29-1 to TRBJ1-1; maybe TRBD1 (5 bases). Germline CDR1 and CDR2: SQVTM and ANQGSEA. This CDR3 spans 13 amino acids. The ends were cut back, 8 bases at V and 5 bases at J, with 18 bases in the middle.

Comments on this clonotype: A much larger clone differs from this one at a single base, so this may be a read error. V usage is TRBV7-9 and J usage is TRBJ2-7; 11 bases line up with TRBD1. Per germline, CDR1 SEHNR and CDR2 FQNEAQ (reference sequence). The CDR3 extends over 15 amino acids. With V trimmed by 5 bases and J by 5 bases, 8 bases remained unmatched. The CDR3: CASSGEDRGPDEQYF. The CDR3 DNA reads TGTGCCAGCAGCGGGGAGGACAGGGGGCCAGACGAGCAGTACTTC.